This T cell receptor (beta chain) was sequenced during a study of blood T cell repertoires in COVID-19. Across the whole study: PBMCs, B-cell-depleted T cells, or T cells were the source of the cDNA or gDNA that made up the material.

Only one count was recorded for this clone. In the source study's methods: Amplification from reference gene primers served as the basis for estimated nucleated cell counts. Produced via immunoSEQ multiplex PCR; TCRdb's table is partial and in-frame only. V and J calls and clone size are as listed in that table; D and trimming were resolved from the DNA. The data hold 300,000 or so clones, with 65% to 85% observed a single time. The V and J ends lost 2 bases and 8 bases, in that order; junction bases with no gene match: 6. The CDR3 loop spans 14 amino acids. The germline CDR1 and CDR2 sequences are GTSNPN and SVGIG (reference sequence).

The genes are TRBV30 and TRBJ1-4; 9 nucleotides match TRBD1. The TCR originated in a woman aged 45-65 years with acute or convalescent COVID-19. Sequencing input: peripheral blood. The DNA of the CDR3 is TGTGCCTGGAGTTGGGGACAGGGTGGCGAAAAACTGTTTTTT. This codes for CAWSWGQGGEKLFF.